This T cell receptor (beta chain) came from a study of blood T cells in healthy people across ages. This clonotype was detected a few times. The second PCR ran about 6 to 11 cycles with a sample-barcoded 5' primer and J-beta primers. TCRdb redid the calling of the 5' RACE reads with MiXCR, one entry per CDR3 protein. The sample gives roughly 1.7 million distinct CDR3 sequences, around 36% of which show up once; about 10% is in the top ten. The origin of this receptor is a woman under 40 in good health. Material for sequencing was blood.

The CDR3 region has the DNA TGTGCCAGCAGCGTATTACGAAACGCAGGGGATACGCAGTATTTT. It encodes CASSVLRNAGDTQYF. The chain recombines TRBV9 with TRBJ2-3, with D perhaps matching TRBD1 (5 bases). CDR1 SGDLS and CDR2 YYNGEE come from the germline V gene. The V end was cut by 1 base, the J end by 6 bases, with 15 bases between. This CDR3 region has 15 residues.